The present TCR beta chain was sequenced within a study of cytomegalovirus exposure and HLA in healthy donors. With regard to this clone: The target antigen is unknown.

The CDR3 is 13 amino acids. Unmatched junction bases numbered 7, after V lost 4 bases and J lost 10 bases. The germline CDR1 and CDR2 sequences are SGHRS and YFSETQ. With 60 Vbeta and 13 Jbeta primers, the PCR was carried out. TCRdb's table, derived via immunoSEQ multiplex PCR, lists solely in-frame clones and lacks some. There are 65,000 to 85,000 clones in the sample, with 2.4% held by the top ten. Study results and limitations: A prior analysis recorded that most TCR beta V segments were productive about 87% or about 30% of the time. TCR beta V- and J-gene trimming, according to a later analysis, was linked to a missense DCLRE1C variant. The study recorded 150 to 200 TCR beta chains that were cytomegalovirus-associated. A few V segments could not be told apart, such as TRBV6-2 and TRBV6-3, and were left out.

This chain connects TRBV5-1 to TRBJ2-7, with 11 bases matching TRBD1. The sequenced sample consisted of PBMCs. The TCR comes from a female donor in good health and CMV-seropositive. The DNA of the CDR3 is TGCGCCAGCAGCCCGCCGGGACAGGGGGGCCAGTACTTC. Its translation is CASSPPGQGGQYF.